The 20 T cell receptor beta chains listed next were all sequenced from one sample in a study of T cells after posttransplantation cyclophosphamide. Treatment was busulfan-fludarabine conditioning, a marrow graft, and cyclophosphamide on days +3 and +4. The protocol was immunoSEQ multiplex PCR, while the TCRdb copy is restricted to in-frame clones and leaves out a portion. Recorded here are about 6,700 clones, none singletons. Sample: PBMCs, taken after an allogeneic stem cell transplant with post-transplant cyclophosphamide. The receptors come from a male patient between 25 and 40 years old who received an allogeneic stem cell transplant from an unrelated donor, was CMV-positive, and had acute and chronic GVHD. Some of the T cells might come from the graft donor.

Many counts were recorded for this clone. The V gene is TRBV2, the J gene TRBJ2-2, with D hard to call. The CDR3 contains 14 residues. Trimming cost V 5 bases and J 1 base, with 8 bases left between them. Germline values: CDR1 SNHLY, CDR2 FYNNEI. The CDR3 DNA reads TGTGCCAGCAGTTTTGGCGGGAACACCGGGGAGCTGTTTTTT. It translates to CASSFGGNTGELFF.

This clone appeared many times. The V and J genes are TRBV27 and TRBJ1-1; no clear D gene. Trimming stripped 8 bases from V and 1 base from J, with 17 bases between. The CDR3 runs to 15 residues. Germline V gives CDR1 MNHEY, CDR2 SMNVEV (reference sequence). The CDR3 spells CASLPPAAPNTEAFF. In DNA form, the CDR3 reads TGTGCCAGCCTCCCCCCAGCGGCCCCGAACACTGAAGCTTTCTTT.

This clone was seen many times. This chain uses TRBV7-3 with TRBJ2-1; 10 bases map to TRBD2. The junction had 6 bases not matched to a gene; V was cut back by 4 bases and J by 6 bases. This CDR3 comprises 15 residues. Per the germline V gene, CDR1 is SGHTA and CDR2 is FQGTGA. CDR3 sequence: CASSSTSGTSNEQFF. The CDR3 bases are TGTGCCAGCAGCTCTACTAGCGGGACCTCCAATGAGCAGTTCTTC.

This clone has at least ten counts. The chain employs TRBV9 and TRBJ1-5; 7 nucleotides align to TRBD1. The CDR3 totals 13 residues. Germline lookup yields CDR1 SGDLS and CDR2 YYNGEE. V gave up 7 bases and J gave up 6 bases; unmatched junction bases: 7. CDR3 sequence reads: CASSTGDVQPQHF. The CDR3 DNA reads as TGTGCCAGCTCCACAGGGGACGTTCAGCCCCAGCATTTT.

This clone was seen at least ten times. The chain joins TRBV9 to TRBJ1-3; 10 positions match TRBD1. The germline V gene has CDR1 SGDLS and CDR2 YYNGEE. V lost 3 bases, J lost 4 bases, and 4 bases stayed unmatched. CDR3 size: 15 residues. CDR3 coding DNA: TGTGCCAGCAGCGGAGACAGGGGGCCAGGAAACACCATATATTTT. Its translation is CASSGDRGPGNTIYF.

This clone was observed a few times. The rearrangement uses TRBV9 and TRBJ1-6; D remains unclear. The germline V gene encodes CDR1 SGDLS and CDR2 YYNGEE. This CDR3 is 14 amino acids long. The V and J ends lost 0 bases and 9 bases respectively, with 10 bases between them. The CDR3 here is CASSVAFGSSPLHF. CDR3 nucleotides: TGTGCCAGCAGCGTAGCTTTTGGGAGTTCACCCCTCCACTTT.

This clone occurred many times. The rearrangement links TRBV7-3 to TRBJ2-3; 13 positions agree with TRBD2. From germline, CDR1 is SGHTA and CDR2 FQGTGA. The CDR3 contains 16 residues. Trimming removed 5 bases from V and 8 bases from J; junction bases left unmatched: 10. CDR3 in DNA: TGTGCCAGCAGCAGAGGACTAGCGGGAGTTGAGGGTACGCAGTATTTT. Residues: CASSRGLAGVEGTQYF.

The sample holds many counts of this clone. The chain links TRBV7-3 to TRBJ2-3, with 8 bases fitting TRBD2. The V gene end was trimmed by 5 bases and the J gene end by 1 base; junction bases not matched to a gene: 2. The CDR3 totals 14 residues. The germline gives CDR1 SGHTA, CDR2 FQGTGA. In DNA form, the CDR3 reads TGTGCCAGCAGCCCGGGACTAGGCACAGATACGCAGTATTTT. Translation gives CASSPGLGTDTQYF.

This clone was counted a few times. The V call is TRBV9, the J call TRBJ2-3; TRBD2 matches at 10 bases. The V segment lost 0 bases and the J segment 0 bases; nucleotides outside the gene matches: 1. The CDR3 covers 16 residues. Germline loops: CDR1 SGDLS, CDR2 YYNGEE. The CDR3 DNA reads TGTGCCAGCAGCGTAGAGGGACTAGCGAGCACAGATACGCAGTATTTT. Translating it yields CASSVEGLASTDTQYF.

This clone rates as medium-sized. The chain employs TRBV5-8 and TRBJ2-7; no firm D call. Trimming took 1 base from V and 1 from J, leaving 6 bases between them. The CDR3 is 13 residues long. Germline V gene lookup returns CDR1 SGHTS and CDR2 YDEGEE. CDR3 loop: CASSLRGSYEQYF. The CDR3 nucleotides are TGTGCCAGCAGCTTGCGCGGTTCCTACGAGCAGTACTTC.

In its sample, this clone was seen many times. The genes are TRBV19 and TRBJ2-2; D may be TRBD1 (6 bases). CDR1 and CDR2 from the germline V gene are LNHDA and SQIVND (reference sequence). Trimming removed 5 bases from V and 6 bases from J, with 10 bases in between. The CDR3 sequence is 13 residues long. The CDR3 loop is CASSEQGAGELFF. The CDR3 region has the DNA TGTGCCAGTAGTGAACAGGGAGCCGGGGAGCTGTTTTTT.

This clone has at least ten counts. The V and J genes are TRBV29-1 and TRBJ2-1; 10 bases map to TRBD2. From germline, CDR1 is SQVTM and CDR2 ANQGSEA. The CDR3 length is 15 residues. After removal of 7 bases from V and 9 bases from J, the junction contained 15 bases not matched to a gene. The CDR3 region is CSASPPAGGPGEQFF. The CDR3 DNA follows: TGCAGCGCATCCCCTCCAGCGGGAGGGCCGGGTGAGCAGTTCTTC.

This clone came up many times. This rearrangement joins TRBV5-1 to TRBJ1-2, with TRBD1 as a possible D gene (6 bases). This CDR3 contains 16 residues. V was cut by 3 bases and J by 4 bases, with 19 bases left in between. Germline V gene lookup returns CDR1 SGHRS and CDR2 YFSETQ. The DNA for the CDR3 is TGCGCCAGCAGCTCGAATGGACAGCGGTACCTCTATGGCTACACCTTC. Residues: CASSSNGQRYLYGYTF.

This clone was observed many times. The chain couples TRBV10-3 to TRBJ1-4; a weak D match, TRBD1 (5 bases). CDR3 length: 14 amino acids. Trimming removed 3 bases from V and 4 bases from J, with 9 bases in between. The germline V gene has CDR1 ENHRY and CDR2 SYGVKD. The CDR3 nucleotides read TGTGCCATCAGTGAATCAGGGATTAATGAAAAACTGTTTTTT. This codes for CAISESGINEKLFF.

This clone was detected many times. The chain couples TRBV9 to TRBJ2-4; 7 bases fit TRBD2. Trimming at V came to 4 bases and at J to 1 base, leaving 8 bases not matched to a gene. The CDR3 has 16 residues. Germline CDR1 is SGDLS and CDR2 is YYNGEE. As DNA, the CDR3 is TGTGCCAGCAGCCCCCCCAGCGGGAAGGCCAAAAACATTCAGTACTTC. Translating gives CASSPPSGKAKNIQYF.

This clone has a count of ten or more. The chain combines TRBV6-6 with TRBJ1-1; D is undetermined. Between the trimmed V and J ends, which lost 0 bases and 4 bases, there was a span of 6 bases. Germline V gives CDR1 MNHNY, CDR2 SVGAGI (reference sequence). This CDR3 has 13 residues. CDR3 in DNA: TGTGCCAGCAGTTACTCTCGGGGCACTGAAGCTTTCTTT. Its protein is CASSYSRGTEAFF.

The sample holds many counts of this clone. V and J are TRBV19 and TRBJ2-1; 11 positions match TRBD2. Germline V gene sequence: CDR1 LNHDA, CDR2 SQIVND (reference sequence). V was pared by 5 bases and J by 2 bases, with 8 bases of the junction left unmatched. There are 17 residues in the CDR3. The CDR3 region is CASSPRTSGSPYNEQFF. DNA of the CDR3: TGTGCCAGTAGTCCCCGGACTAGCGGGTCCCCCTACAATGAGCAGTTCTTC.

This chain connects TRBV5-1 to TRBJ2-5; TRBD1 aligns across 8 bases. V lost 3 bases and J lost 2; bases outside the gene matches: 6. The germline CDR1 and CDR2 sequences are SGHRS and YFSETQ. This CDR3 has 15 residues. This CDR3 is CASSSSGTGQETQYF. The CDR3 nucleotides read TGCGCCAGCAGCTCCTCCGGGACAGGTCAAGAGACCCAGTACTTC.

There are many counts of this clone. This sequence joins TRBV27 and TRBJ1-5; the match to TRBD1 covers 8 bases. Germline V gene data show CDR1 as MNHEY and CDR2 as SMNVEV (reference sequence). V dropped 2 bases and J dropped 2; count of bases not matched to a gene: 2. The CDR3 totals 15 residues. The CDR3 sequence is CASSLATGGNQPQHF. In DNA form, the CDR3 reads TGTGCCAGCAGTTTAGCGACAGGGGGCAATCAGCCCCAGCATTTT.

The V call is TRBV7-9, the J call TRBJ2-4; no clear D. Trimming took off 5 bases at V and 0 bases at J, with 5 bases between the two ends. Germline V gene sequence: CDR1 SEHNR, CDR2 FQNEAQ (reference sequence). This CDR3 region has 13 residues. The CDR3 loop is CASSLLAKNIQYF. DNA for the CDR3: TGTGCCAGCAGCCTTCTAGCCAAAAACATTCAGTACTTC. The variable domain in full, completed from reference TRBV7-9 and TRBJ2-4, reads DTGVSQNPRHKITKRGQNVTFRCDPISEHNRLYWYRQTLGQGPEFLTYFQNEAQLEKSRLLSDRFSAERPKGSFSTLEIQRTEQGDSAMYLCASSLLAKNIQYFGAGTRLSVL.